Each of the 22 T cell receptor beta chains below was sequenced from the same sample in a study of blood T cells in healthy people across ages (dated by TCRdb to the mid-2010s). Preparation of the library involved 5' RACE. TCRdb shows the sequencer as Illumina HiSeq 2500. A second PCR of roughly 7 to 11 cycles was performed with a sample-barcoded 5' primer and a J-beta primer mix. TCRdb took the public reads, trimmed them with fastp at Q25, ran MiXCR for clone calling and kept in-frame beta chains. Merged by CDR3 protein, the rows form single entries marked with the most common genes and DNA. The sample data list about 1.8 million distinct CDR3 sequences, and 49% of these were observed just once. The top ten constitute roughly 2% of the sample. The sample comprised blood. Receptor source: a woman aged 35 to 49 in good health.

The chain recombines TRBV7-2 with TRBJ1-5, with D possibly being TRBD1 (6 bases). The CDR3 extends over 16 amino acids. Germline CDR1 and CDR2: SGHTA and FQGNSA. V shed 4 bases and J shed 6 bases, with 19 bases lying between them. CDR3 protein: CASSYYWTAGGQPQHF. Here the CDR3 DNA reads TGTGCCAGCAGCTATTATTGGACAGCCGGCGGTCAGCCCCAGCATTTT.

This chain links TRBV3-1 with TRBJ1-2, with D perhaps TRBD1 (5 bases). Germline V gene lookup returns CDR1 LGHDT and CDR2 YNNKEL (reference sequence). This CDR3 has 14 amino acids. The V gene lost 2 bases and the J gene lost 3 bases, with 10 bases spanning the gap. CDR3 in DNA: TGTGCCAGCAGCCAACGGGGGTCCGACTATGGCTACACCTTC. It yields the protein CASSQRGSDYGYTF.

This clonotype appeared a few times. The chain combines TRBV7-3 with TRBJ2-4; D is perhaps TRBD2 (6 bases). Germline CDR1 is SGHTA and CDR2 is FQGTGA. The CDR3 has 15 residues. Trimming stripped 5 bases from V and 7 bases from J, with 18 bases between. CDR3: CASSLGGTRGNIQYF. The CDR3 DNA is TGTGCCAGCAGCCTCGGCGGGACTCGGGGTAACATTCAGTACTTC.

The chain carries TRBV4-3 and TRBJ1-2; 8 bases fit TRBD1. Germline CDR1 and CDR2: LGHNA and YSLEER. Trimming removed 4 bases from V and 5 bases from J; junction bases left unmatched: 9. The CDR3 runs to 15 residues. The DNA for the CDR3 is TGCGCCAGCAGCCCCGCAGGGGGCAACGTTTATGGCTACACCTTC. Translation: CASSPAGGNVYGYTF.

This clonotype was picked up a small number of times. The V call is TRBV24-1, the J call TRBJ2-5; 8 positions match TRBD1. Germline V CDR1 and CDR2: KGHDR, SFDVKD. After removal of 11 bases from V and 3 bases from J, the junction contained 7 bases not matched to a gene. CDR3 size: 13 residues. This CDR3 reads CAISTGGEETQYF. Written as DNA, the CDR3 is TGTGCCATATCAACAGGGGGAGAAGAGACCCAGTACTTC.

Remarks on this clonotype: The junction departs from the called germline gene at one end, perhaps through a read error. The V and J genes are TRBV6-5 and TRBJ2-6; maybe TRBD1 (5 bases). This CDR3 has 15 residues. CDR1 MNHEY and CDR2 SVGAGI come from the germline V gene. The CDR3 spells CASRTTVSGANVLTF. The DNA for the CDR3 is TGCGCCAGCAGGACGACAGTATCTGGGGCCAACGTCCTGACTTTC.

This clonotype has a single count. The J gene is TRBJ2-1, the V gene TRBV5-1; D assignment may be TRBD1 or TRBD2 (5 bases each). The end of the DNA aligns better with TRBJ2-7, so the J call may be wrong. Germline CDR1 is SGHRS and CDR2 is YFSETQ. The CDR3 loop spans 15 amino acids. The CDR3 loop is CASRWIEGPYNEQYF. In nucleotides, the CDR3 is TGCGCCAGCAGATGGATCGAGGGACCCTACAATGAGCAGTACTTC.

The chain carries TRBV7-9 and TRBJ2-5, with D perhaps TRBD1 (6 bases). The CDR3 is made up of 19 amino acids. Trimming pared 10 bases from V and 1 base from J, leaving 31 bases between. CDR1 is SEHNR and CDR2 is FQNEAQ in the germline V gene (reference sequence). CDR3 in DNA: TGTGCCAACAGGGCCGGTAATCCGTCAGGGGCCCTCCGCCAAGAGACCCAGTACTTC. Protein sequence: CANRAGNPSGALRQETQYF. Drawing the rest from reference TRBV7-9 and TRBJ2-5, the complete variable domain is DTGVSQNPRHKITKRGQNVTFRCDPISEHNRLYWYRQTLGQGPEFLTYFQNEAQLEKSRLLSDRFSAERPKGSFSTLEIQRTEQGDSAMYLCANRAGNPSGALRQETQYFGPGTRLLVL.

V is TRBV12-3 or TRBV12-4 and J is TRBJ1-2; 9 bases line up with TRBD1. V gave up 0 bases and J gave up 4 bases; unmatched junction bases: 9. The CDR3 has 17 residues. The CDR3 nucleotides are TGTGCCAGCAGTTTAGCGACCGGGACAGGGATAGGCTATGGCTACACCTTC. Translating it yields CASSLATGTGIGYGYTF.

The CDR3 region is CASSLVTGAEQFF. CDR3 coding DNA: TGTGCCAGCAGCTTAGTGACGGGGGCTGAGCAGTTCTTC. The rearrangement links TRBV13 to TRBJ2-1; D could derive from TRBD1 or TRBD2 (6 bases each). The ends were cut back, 1 base at V and 9 bases at J, with 10 bases in the middle. Germline V gene lookup returns CDR1 PRHDT and CDR2 FYEKMQ (reference sequence). The CDR3 totals 13 residues.

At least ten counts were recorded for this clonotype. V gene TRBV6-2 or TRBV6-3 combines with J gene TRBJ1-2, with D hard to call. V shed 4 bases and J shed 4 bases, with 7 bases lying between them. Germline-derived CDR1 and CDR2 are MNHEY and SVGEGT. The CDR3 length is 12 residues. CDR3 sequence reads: CASSSGIYGYTF. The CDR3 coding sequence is TGTGCCAGCAGTTCGGGCATCTATGGCTACACCTTC.

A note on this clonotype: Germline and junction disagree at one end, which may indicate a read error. The CDR3 DNA reads as TGCAGTGCAGCACAGGGGGGGTACCAAGGGACCCAGTACTTC. Translating it yields CSAAQGGYQGTQYF. The gene calls are TRBV20-1 and TRBJ2-5; perhaps TRBD1 as D (8 bases). Looked up from germline, CDR1 is DFQATT and CDR2 is SNEGSKA (reference sequence). There are 14 residues in the CDR3.

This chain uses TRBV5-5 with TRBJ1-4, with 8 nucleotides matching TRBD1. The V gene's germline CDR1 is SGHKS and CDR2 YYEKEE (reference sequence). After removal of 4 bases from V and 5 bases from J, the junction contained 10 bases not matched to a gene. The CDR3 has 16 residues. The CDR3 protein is CASSPGGTGSNEKLFF. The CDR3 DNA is TGTGCCAGCAGCCCCGGAGGGACAGGATCGAATGAAAAACTGTTTTTT.

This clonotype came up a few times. CDR3 DNA: TGCAGCGTTCTCTCCCCGGGAGGGGAAGGGTATATGAGAAAGACCCAGTACTTC. Its protein product is CSVLSPGGEGYMRKTQYF. The J gene is TRBJ2-5, the V gene TRBV29-1, with 8 bases lining up with TRBD2. Germline trimming cut 5 bases from V and 6 bases from J; bases unmatched to any gene: 23. CDR3 size: 18 residues. Germline V gene lookup returns CDR1 SQVTM and CDR2 ANQGSEA.

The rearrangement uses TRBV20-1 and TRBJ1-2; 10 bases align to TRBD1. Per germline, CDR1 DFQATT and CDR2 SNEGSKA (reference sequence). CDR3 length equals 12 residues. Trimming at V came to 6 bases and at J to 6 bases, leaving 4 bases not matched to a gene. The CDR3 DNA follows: TGCAGTGCCGAGACAGGGGGCAATGGCTACACCTTC. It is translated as CSAETGGNGYTF.

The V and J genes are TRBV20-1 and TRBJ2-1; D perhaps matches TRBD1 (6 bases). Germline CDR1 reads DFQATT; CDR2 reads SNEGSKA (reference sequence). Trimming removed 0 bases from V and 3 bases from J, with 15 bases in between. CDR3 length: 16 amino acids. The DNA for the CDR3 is TGCAGTGCTAGAGATGTCATGGGCAGGGGCTACAATGAGCAGTTCTTC. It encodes CSARDVMGRGYNEQFF.

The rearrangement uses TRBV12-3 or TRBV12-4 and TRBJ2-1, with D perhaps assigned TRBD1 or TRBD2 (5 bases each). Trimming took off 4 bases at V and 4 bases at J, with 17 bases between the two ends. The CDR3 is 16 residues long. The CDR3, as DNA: TGTGCCAGCAGTTCCTGGGACCGGGCCGCATACAATGAGCAGTTCTTC. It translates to CASSSWDRAAYNEQFF.

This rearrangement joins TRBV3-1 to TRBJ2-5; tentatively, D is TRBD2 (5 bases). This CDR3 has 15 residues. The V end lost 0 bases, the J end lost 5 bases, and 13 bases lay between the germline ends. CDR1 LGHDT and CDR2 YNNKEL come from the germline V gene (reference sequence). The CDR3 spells CASSQEDYLRETQYF. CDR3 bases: TGTGCCAGCAGCCAAGAAGACTACTTAAGGGAGACCCAGTACTTC.

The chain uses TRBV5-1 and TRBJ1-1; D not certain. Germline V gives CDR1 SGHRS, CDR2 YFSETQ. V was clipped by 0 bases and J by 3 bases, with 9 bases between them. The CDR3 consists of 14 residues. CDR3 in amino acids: CASSLDLGDTEAFF. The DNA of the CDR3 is TGCGCCAGCAGCTTGGACCTGGGAGACACTGAAGCTTTCTTT. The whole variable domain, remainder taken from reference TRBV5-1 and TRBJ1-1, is KAGVTQTPRYLIKTRGQQVTLSCSPISGHRSVSWYQQTPGQGLQFLFEYFSETQRNKGNFPGRFSGRQFSNSRSEMNVSTLELGDSALYLCASSLDLGDTEAFFGQGTRLTVV.

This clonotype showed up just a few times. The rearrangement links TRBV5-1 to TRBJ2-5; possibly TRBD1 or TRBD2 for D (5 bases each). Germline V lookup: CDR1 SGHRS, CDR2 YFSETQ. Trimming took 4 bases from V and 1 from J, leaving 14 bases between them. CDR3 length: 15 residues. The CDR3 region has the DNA TGCGCCAGCAGCCGGGGCCCGACCGGCCAAGAGACCCAGTACTTC. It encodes CASSRGPTGQETQYF. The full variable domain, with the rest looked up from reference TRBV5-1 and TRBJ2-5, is KAGVTQTPRYLIKTRGQQVTLSCSPISGHRSVSWYQQTPGQGLQFLFEYFSETQRNKGNFPGRFSGRQFSNSRSEMNVSTLELGDSALYLCASSRGPTGQETQYFGPGTRLLVL.

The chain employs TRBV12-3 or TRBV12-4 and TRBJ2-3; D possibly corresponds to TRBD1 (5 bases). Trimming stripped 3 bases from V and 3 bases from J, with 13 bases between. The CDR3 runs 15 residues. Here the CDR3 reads CASSFGRGQTDTQYF. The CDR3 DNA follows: TGTGCCAGCAGTTTCGGTAGGGGTCAGACAGATACGCAGTATTTT.

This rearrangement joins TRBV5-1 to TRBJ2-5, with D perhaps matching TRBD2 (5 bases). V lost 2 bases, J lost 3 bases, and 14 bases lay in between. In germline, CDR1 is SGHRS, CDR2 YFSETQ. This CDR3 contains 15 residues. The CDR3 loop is CASSLGSTDEETQYF. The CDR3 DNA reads TGCGCCAGCAGCTTAGGGAGTACGGACGAAGAGACCCAGTACTTC. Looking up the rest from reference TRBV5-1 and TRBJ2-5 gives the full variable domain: KAGVTQTPRYLIKTRGQQVTLSCSPISGHRSVSWYQQTPGQGLQFLFEYFSETQRNKGNFPGRFSGRQFSNSRSEMNVSTLELGDSALYLCASSLGSTDEETQYFGPGTRLLVL.